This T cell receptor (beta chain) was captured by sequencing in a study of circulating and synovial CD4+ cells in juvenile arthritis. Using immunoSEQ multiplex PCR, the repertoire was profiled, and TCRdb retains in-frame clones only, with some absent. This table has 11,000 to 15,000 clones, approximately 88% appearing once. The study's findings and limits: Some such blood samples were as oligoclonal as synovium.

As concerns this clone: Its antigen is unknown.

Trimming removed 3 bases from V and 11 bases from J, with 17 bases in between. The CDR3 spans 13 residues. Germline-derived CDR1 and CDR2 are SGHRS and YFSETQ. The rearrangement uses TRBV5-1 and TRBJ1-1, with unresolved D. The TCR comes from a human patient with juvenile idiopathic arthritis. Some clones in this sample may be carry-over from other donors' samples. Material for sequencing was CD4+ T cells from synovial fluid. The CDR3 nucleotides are TGCGCCAGCAGCTCCGAATCGTCAGAAGTTGCTTTCTTT. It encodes CASSSESSEVAFF.